This is a list of T cell receptor beta chains from one sample in a study of T cells in Graves' hyperthyroidism and ophthalmopathy. TCRdb independently ran MiXCR on the multiplex PCR reads; one entry per CDR3 protein. This table has more than 250,000 distinct CDR3 sequences, about 16% appearing once. Material for sequencing was blood. These receptor sequences come from a woman in her forties or fifties with Graves' hyperthyroidism that later progressed to Graves' ophthalmopathy. The CDR3 runs from the conserved cysteine through the conserved F or W. The order of the fields is D gene, clone size, V gene, J gene, CDR3 DNA, CDR3 protein. A D gene is named only where the DNA matches it firmly. Clone size appears in some rows only: once, few, many, or a class for an expanded clone.

d_call: .; clone_size: many; v_call: TRBV29-1; j_call: TRBJ2-5; cdr3_nt: TGCAGCGGTTCCATAGAGACCCAGTACTTC; cdr3_aa: CSGSIETQYF
d_call: TRBD1; clone_size: many; v_call: TRBV28; j_call: TRBJ1-4; cdr3_nt: TGTGCCAGCAGTGGAGGACAGGGATTCTATGAAAAACTGTTTTTT; cdr3_aa: CASSGGQGFYEKLFF
d_call: .; clone_size: many; v_call: TRBV7-8; j_call: TRBJ2-1; cdr3_nt: TGTGCCAGCAGCTTAGCGCTCCAGACCGATGAGCAGTTCTTC; cdr3_aa: CASSLALQTDEQFF
d_call: TRBD1; clone_size: .; v_call: TRBV5-5; j_call: TRBJ2-6; cdr3_nt: TGTGCCAGCAGCTTAGGCGGCAACAGGGGCGAGAGCTCTGGGGCCAACGTCCTGACTTTC; cdr3_aa: CASSLGGNRGESSGANVLTF
d_call: .; clone_size: many; v_call: TRBV28; j_call: TRBJ1-2; cdr3_nt: TGTGCCAGCAGTTTAAACCTCTATGGCTACACCTTC; cdr3_aa: CASSLNLYGYTF
d_call: .; clone_size: many; v_call: TRBV27; j_call: TRBJ1-5; cdr3_nt: TGTGCCAGCAGTCTCCAGGGTAGGCGGCCCCAGCATTTT; cdr3_aa: CASSLQGRRPQHF
d_call: .; clone_size: many; v_call: TRBV20-1; j_call: TRBJ2-4; cdr3_nt: TGCAGTGCCACTCAGGGGCCAGGAGACATTCAGTACTTC; cdr3_aa: CSATQGPGDIQYF
d_call: TRBD2; clone_size: many; v_call: TRBV20-1; j_call: TRBJ2-3; cdr3_nt: TGCAGTGCTCCTACTAGCGGGAGGGCCGCAGATACGCAGTATTTT; cdr3_aa: CSAPTSGRAADTQYF
d_call: .; clone_size: .; v_call: TRBV10-1; j_call: TRBJ2-2; cdr3_nt: TGCGCCAGCAGTGAGGGGACACATTACACCGGGGAGCTGTTTTTT; cdr3_aa: CASSEGTHYTGELFF
d_call: .; clone_size: many; v_call: TRBV18; j_call: TRBJ1-5; cdr3_nt: TGTGCCAGCTCACCCCGGAATCAGCCCCAGCATTTT; cdr3_aa: CASSPRNQPQHF
d_call: TRBD2; clone_size: .; v_call: TRBV7-2; j_call: TRBJ2-1; cdr3_nt: TGTGCCAGCAGCTTAAACCCTAGCGGGAGTTACAATGAGCAGTTCTTC; cdr3_aa: CASSLNPSGSYNEQFF
d_call: .; clone_size: many; v_call: TRBV28; j_call: TRBJ2-1; cdr3_nt: TGTGCCAGCAGTTTTCATCGGGCCAATGAGCAGTTCTTC; cdr3_aa: CASSFHRANEQFF
d_call: .; clone_size: many; v_call: TRBV7-2; j_call: TRBJ2-7; cdr3_nt: TGTGCCAGCAGCCGCGGCGGGACATACTCCCACGAGCAGTACTTC; cdr3_aa: CASSRGGTYSHEQYF
d_call: .; clone_size: .; v_call: TRBV12-3/TRBV12-4; j_call: TRBJ2-1; cdr3_nt: TGTGCCAGCAGTAGCTCTGGGGTCAATGAGCAGTTCTTC; cdr3_aa: CASSSSGVNEQFF
d_call: TRBD2; clone_size: many; v_call: TRBV7-3; j_call: TRBJ2-1; cdr3_nt: TGTGCCAGCAGCTTAAGGCCTTCGACTAGCGGGTACAATGAGCAGTTCTTC; cdr3_aa: CASSLRPSTSGYNEQFF